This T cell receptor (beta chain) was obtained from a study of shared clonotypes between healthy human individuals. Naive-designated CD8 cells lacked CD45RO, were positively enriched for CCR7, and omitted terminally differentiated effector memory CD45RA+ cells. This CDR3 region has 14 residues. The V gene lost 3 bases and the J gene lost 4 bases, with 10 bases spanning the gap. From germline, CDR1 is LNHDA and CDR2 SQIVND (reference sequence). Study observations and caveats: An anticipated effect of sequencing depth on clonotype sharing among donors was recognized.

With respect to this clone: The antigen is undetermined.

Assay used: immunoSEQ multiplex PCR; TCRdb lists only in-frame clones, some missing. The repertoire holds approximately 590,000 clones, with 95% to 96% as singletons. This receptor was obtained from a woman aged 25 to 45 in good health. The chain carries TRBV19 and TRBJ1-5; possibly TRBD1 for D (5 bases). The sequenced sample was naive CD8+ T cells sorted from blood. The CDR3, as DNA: TGTGCCAGTAGTATGGTGGGGGGAAATCAGCCCCAGCATTTT. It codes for CASSMVGGNQPQHF.